This T cell receptor beta chain stems from a study of T-cell memory formation after mild COVID-19. From germline, CDR1 is SGHRS and CDR2 YFSETQ. The CDR3 sequence is 14 residues long. J gave up 2 bases and V 6 bases, and 5 bases lay outside the gene matches. TCRdb independently ran MiXCR on the 5' RACE reads; one entry per CDR3 protein. The sample shows 55,000 to 80,000 distinct CDR3 sequences, about 10% of them seen only once. This clonotype was recorded a few times. Its antigen is not identified. Notes on the study in general: Clones shrinking from day 15 to 85 showed even CD4/CD8 mixes; later expanders tilted CD4+. The appearance of some responding clones in pre-infection memory suggested that cross-reactive memory joined. CD8+ contracting clones occupied EMRA, while CD4+ ones occupied mainly CM and EM.

What was sequenced was PBMCs or a T cell subset sorted from them (not recorded which). The chain combines TRBV5-1 with TRBJ2-7; 10 bases are shared with TRBD1. This receptor was identified in a man aged 18 to 29 who had mild COVID-19 (a few samples of this study predate the infection). Cell type and time point are not known. The CDR3 DNA sequence: TGCGCCAGCAACGGCGGGACAGGGGCCTACGAGCAGTACTTC. Its translation: CASNGGTGAYEQYF. Full variable domain (outside the CDR3, taken from reference TRBV5-1 and TRBJ2-7): KAGVTQTPRYLIKTRGQQVTLSCSPISGHRSVSWYQQTPGQGLQFLFEYFSETQRNKGNFPGRFSGRQFSNSRSEMNVSTLELGDSALYLCASNGGTGAYEQYFGPGTRLTVT.